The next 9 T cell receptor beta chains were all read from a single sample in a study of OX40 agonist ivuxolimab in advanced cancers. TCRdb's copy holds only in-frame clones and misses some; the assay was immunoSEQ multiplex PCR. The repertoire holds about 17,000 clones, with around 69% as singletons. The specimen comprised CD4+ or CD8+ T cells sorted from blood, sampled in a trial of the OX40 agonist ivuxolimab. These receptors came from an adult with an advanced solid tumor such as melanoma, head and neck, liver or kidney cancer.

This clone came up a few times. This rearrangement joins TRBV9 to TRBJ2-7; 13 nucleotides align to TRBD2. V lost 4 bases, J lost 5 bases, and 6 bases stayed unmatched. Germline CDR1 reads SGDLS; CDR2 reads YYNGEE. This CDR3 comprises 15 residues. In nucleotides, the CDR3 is TGTGCCAGCAGCCAGGGGACTAGCGGGAAAAACGAGCAGTACTTC. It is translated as CASSQGTSGKNEQYF.

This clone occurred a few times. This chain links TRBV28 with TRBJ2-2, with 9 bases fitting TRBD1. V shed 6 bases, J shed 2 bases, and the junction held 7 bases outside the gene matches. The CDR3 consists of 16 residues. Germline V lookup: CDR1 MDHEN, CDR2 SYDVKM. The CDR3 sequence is CASREQGALNTGELFF. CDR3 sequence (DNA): TGTGCCAGCAGGGAACAGGGGGCTCTAAACACCGGGGAGCTGTTTTTT. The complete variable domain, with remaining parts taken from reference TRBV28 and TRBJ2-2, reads DVKVTQSSRYLVKRTGEKVFLECVQDMDHENMFWYRQDPGLGLRLIYFSYDVKMKEKGDIPEGYSVSREKKERFSLILESASTNQTSMYLCASREQGALNTGELFFGEGSRLTVL.

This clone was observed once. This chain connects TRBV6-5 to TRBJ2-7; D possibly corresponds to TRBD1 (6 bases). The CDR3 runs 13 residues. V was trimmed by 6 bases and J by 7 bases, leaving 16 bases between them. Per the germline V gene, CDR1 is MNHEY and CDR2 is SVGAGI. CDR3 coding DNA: TGTGCCAGCAGCCCCGGGACAACCTTTGAGCAGTACTTC. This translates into CASSPGTTFEQYF.

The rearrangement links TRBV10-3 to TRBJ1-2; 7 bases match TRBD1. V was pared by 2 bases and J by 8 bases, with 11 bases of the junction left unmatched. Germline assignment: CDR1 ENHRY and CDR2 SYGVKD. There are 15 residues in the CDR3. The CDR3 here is CAISEQGGAPDGYTF. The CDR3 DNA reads TGTGCCATCAGTGAGCAAGGGGGCGCCCCGGACGGCTACACCTTC.

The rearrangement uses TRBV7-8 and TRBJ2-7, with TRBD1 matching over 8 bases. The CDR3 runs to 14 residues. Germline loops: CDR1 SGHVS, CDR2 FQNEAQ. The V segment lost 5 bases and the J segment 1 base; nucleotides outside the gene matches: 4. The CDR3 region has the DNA TGTGCCAGCAGCCAAAACAGGGGGTCCTACGAGCAGTACTTC. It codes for CASSQNRGSYEQYF.

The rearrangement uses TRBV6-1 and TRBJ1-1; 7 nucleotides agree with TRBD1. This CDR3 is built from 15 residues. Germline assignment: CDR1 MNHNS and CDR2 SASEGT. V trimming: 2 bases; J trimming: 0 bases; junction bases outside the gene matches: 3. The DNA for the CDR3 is TGTGCCAGCAGTGAAACGACAGGGTTGAACACTGAAGCTTTCTTT. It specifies CASSETTGLNTEAFF.

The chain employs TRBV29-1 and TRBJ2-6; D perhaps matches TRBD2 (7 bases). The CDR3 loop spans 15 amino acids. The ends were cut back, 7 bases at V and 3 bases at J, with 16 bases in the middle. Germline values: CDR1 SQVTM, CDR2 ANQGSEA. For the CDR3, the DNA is TGCAGCGCCGTCTTCGGGGGGCTTGGGGCCAACGTCCTGACTTTC. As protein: CSAVFGGLGANVLTF. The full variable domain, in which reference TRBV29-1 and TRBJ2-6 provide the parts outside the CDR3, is SAVISQKPSRDICQRGTSLTIQCQVDSQVTMMFWYRQQPGQSLTLIATANQGSEATYESGFVIDKFPISRPNLTFSTLTVSNMSPEDSSIYLCSAVFGGLGANVLTFGAGSRLTVL.

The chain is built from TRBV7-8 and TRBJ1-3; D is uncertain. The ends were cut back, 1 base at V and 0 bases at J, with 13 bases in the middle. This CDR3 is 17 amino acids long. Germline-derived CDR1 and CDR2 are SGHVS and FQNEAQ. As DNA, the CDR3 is TGTGCCAGCAGCTTAGTAGGGTTTGAGGCCTCTGGAAACACCATATATTTT. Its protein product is CASSLVGFEASGNTIYF.

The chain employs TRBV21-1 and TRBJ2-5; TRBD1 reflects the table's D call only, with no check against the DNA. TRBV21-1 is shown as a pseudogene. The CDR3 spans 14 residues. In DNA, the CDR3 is TGTGCCAGCAGCAGGGCAGGGAAATGGGAGACCCAGTACTTC. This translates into CASSRAGKWETQYF.